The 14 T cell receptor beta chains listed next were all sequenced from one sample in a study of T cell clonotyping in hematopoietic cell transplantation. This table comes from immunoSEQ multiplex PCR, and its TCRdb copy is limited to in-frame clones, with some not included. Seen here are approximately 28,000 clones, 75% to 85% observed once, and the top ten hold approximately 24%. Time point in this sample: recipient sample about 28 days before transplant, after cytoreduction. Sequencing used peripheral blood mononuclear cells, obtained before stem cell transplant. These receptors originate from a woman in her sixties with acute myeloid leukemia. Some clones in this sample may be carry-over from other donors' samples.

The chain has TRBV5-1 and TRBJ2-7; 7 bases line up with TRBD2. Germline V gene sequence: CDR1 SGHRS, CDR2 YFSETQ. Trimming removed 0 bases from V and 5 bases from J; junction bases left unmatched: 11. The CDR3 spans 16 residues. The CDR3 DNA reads TGCGCCAGCAGCTTGGGGGCCTTCGGGAGGTCGGACGAGCAGTACTTC. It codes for CASSLGAFGRSDEQYF.

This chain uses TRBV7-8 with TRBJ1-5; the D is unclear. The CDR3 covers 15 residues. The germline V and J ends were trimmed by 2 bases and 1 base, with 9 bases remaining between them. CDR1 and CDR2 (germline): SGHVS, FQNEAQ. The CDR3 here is CASSLTPGSNQPQHF. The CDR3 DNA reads TGTGCCAGCAGCTTAACACCGGGCAGCAATCAGCCCCAGCATTTT. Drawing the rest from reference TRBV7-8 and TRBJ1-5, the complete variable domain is GAGVSQSPRYKVAKRGQDVALRCDPISGHVSLFWYQQALGQGPEFLTYFQNEAQLDKSGLPSDRFFAERPEGSVSTLKIQRTQQEDSAVYLCASSLTPGSNQPQHFGDGTRLSIL.

Written as DNA, the CDR3 is TGTGCCAGCAGTGAATTTGGTCTGGCTTATGGCTACACCTTC. It yields the protein CASSEFGLAYGYTF. V gene TRBV25-1 combines with J gene TRBJ1-2; no clear D. The germline V gene encodes CDR1 MGHDK and CDR2 SYGVNS. The CDR3 covers 14 residues. Trimming left V 1 base short and J 5 bases short, with 11 bases between.

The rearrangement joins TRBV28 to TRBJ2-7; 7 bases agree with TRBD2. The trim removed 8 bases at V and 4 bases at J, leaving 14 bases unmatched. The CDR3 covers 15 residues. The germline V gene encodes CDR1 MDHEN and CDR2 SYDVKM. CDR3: CASDHVGQGGYEQYF. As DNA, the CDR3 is TGTGCCAGCGATCATGTCGGGCAGGGAGGGTACGAGCAGTACTTC.

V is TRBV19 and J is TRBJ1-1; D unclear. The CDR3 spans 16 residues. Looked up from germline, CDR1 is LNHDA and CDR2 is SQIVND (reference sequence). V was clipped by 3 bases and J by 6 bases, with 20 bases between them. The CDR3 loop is CASSILSTANTAEAFF. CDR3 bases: TGTGCCAGTAGTATTCTTTCGACGGCGAATACCGCTGAAGCTTTCTTT.

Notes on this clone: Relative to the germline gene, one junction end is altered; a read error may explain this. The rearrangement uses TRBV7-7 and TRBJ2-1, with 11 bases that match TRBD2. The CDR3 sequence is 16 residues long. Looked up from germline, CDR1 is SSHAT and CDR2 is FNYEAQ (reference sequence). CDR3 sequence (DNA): TGTGCTAGCAGCCGCCTAGCGGGAGGAAGTTACAATGAGCAGTTCTTC. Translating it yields CASSRLAGGSYNEQFF. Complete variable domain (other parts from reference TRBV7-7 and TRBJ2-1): GAGVSQSPRYKVTKRGQDVTLRCDPISSHATLYWYQQALGQGPEFLTYFNYEAQPDKSGLPSDRFSAERPEGSISTLTIQRTEQRDSAMYRCASSRLAGGSYNEQFFGPGTRLTVL.

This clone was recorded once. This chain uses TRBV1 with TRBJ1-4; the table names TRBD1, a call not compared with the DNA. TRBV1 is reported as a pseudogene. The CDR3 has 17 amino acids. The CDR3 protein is CTSSPRTGGASNEKLFF. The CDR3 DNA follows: TGCACCAGCAGCCCTCGGACAGGGGGCGCTTCTAATGAAAAACTGTTTTTT.

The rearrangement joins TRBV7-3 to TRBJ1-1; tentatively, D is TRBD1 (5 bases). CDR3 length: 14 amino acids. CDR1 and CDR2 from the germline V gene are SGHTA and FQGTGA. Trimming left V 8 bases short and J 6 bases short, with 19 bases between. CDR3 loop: CASGAGKLGAEAFF. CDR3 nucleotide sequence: TGTGCCAGCGGGGCAGGAAAGTTAGGGGCTGAAGCTTTCTTT.

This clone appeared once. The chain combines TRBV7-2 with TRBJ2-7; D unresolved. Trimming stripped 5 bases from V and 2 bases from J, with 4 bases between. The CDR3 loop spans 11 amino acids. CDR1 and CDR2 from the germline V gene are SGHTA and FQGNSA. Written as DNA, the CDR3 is TGTGCCAGCAGCGTGGCCTACGAGCAGTACTTC. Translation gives CASSVAYEQYF.

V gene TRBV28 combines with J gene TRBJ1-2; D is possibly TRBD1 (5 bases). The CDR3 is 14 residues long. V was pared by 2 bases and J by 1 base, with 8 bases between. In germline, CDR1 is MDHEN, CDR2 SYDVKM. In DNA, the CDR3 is TGTGCCAGCAGTTTAACCAGGGTTAACTATGGCTACACCTTC. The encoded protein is CASSLTRVNYGYTF.

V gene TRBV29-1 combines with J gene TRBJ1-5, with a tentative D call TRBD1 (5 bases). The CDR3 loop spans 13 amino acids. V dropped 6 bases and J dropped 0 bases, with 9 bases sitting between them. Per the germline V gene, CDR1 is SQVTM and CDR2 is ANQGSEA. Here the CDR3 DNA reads TGCAGCGTGGGGACGGATAGCAATCAGCCCCAGCATTTT. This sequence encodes CSVGTDSNQPQHF.

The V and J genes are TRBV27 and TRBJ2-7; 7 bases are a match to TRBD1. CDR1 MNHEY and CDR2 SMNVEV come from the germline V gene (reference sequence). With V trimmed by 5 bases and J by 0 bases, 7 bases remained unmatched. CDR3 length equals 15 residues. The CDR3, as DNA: TGTGCCAGCAGTCCTGGACAGGTGAGCTCCTACGAGCAGTACTTC. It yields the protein CASSPGQVSSYEQYF.

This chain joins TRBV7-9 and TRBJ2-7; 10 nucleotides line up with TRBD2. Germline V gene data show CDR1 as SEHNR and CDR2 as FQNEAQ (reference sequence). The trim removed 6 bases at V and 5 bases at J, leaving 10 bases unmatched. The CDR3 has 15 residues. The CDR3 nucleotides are TGTGCCAGCAGACCACAGCGGGGGGGCTTCCACGAGCAGTACTTC. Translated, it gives CASRPQRGGFHEQYF.

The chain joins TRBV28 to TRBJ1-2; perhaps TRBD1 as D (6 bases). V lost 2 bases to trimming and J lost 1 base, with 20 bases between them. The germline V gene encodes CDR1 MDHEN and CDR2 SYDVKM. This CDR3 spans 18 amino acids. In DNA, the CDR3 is TGTGCCAGCAGTTTACATCAGGGGCCTAACCAGATTAACTATGGCTACACCTTC. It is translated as CASSLHQGPNQINYGYTF.